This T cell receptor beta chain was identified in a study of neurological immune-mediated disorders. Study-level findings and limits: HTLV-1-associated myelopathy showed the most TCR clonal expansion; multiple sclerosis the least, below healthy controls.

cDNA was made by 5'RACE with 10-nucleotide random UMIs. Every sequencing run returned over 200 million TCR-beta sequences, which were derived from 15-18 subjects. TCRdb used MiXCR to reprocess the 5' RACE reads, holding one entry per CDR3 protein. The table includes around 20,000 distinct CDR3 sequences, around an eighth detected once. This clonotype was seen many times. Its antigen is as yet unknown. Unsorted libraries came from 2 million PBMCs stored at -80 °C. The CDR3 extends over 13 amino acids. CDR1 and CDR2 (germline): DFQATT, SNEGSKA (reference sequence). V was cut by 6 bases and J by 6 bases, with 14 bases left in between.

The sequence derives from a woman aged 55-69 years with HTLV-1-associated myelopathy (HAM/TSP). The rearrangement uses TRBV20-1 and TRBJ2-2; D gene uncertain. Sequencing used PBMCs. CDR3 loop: CSAVTDLAGELFF. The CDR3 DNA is TGCAGTGCCGTGACCGACCTCGCCGGGGAGCTGTTTTTT.